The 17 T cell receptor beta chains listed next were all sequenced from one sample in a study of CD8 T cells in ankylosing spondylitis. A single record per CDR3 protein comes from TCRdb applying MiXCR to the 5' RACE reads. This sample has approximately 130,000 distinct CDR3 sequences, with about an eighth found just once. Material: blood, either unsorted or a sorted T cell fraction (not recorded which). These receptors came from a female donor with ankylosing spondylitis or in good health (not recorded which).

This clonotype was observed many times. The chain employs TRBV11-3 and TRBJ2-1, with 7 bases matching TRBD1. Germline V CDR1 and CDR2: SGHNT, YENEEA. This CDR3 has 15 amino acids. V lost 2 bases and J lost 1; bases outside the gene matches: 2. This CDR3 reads CASSLPGQSYNEQFF. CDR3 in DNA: TGTGCCAGCAGCTTACCGGGACAGTCCTACAATGAGCAGTTCTTC.

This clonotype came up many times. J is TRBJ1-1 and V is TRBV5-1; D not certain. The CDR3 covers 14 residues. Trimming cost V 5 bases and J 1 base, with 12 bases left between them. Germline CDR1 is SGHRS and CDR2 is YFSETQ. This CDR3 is CASSRTPPNTEAFF. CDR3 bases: TGCGCCAGCAGTCGCACACCCCCGAACACTGAAGCTTTCTTT.

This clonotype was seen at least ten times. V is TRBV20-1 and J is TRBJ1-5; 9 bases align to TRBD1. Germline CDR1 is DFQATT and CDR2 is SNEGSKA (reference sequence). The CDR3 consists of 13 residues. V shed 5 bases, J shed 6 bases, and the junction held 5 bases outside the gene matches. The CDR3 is CSASGTGIQPQHF. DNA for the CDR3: TGCAGTGCTTCCGGGACAGGGATTCAGCCCCAGCATTTT.

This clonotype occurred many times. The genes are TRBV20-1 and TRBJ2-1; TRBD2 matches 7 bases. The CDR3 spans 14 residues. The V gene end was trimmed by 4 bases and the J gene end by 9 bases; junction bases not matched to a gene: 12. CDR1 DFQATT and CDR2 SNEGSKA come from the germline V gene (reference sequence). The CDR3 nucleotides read TGCAGTGCTACCGGGACTAATAATGTTGGTGAGCAGTTCTTC. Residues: CSATGTNNVGEQFF.

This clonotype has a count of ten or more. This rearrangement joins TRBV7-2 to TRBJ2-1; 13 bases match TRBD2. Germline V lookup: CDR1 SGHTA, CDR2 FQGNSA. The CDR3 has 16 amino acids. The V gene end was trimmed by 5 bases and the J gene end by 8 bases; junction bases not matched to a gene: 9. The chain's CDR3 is CASSLLGLAGVDEQFF. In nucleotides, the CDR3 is TGTGCCAGCAGCCTACTCGGACTAGCGGGAGTCGATGAGCAGTTCTTC.

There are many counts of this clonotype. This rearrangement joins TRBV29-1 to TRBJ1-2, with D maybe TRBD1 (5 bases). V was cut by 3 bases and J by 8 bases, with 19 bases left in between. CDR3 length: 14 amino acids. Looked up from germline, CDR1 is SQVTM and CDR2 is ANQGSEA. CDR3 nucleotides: TGCAGCGTTGAGGCCCCAGGGTCGACTAGAGGCTACACCTTC. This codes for CSVEAPGSTRGYTF.

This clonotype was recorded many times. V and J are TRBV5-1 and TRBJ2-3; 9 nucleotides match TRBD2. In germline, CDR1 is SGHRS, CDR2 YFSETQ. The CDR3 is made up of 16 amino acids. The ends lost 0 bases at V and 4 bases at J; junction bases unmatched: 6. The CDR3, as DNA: TGCGCCAGCAGCTTGGCTAGCGGGATGGTAGCAGATACGCAGTATTTT. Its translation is CASSLASGMVADTQYF.

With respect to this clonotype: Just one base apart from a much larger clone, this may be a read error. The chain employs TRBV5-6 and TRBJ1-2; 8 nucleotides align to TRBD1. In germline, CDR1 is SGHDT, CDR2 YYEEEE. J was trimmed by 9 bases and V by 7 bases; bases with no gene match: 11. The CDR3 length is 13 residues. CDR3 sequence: CASGPGQGSSYTF. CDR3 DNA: TGTGCCAGCGGCCCCGGACAGGGTAGCAGCTACACCTTC.

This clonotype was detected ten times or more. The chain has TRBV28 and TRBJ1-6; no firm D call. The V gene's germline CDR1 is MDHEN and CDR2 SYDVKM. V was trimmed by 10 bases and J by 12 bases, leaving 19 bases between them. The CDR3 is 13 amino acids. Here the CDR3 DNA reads TGTGCCATCTCACGACGGTCGGGAAGACCCCTCCACTTT. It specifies CAISRRSGRPLHF.

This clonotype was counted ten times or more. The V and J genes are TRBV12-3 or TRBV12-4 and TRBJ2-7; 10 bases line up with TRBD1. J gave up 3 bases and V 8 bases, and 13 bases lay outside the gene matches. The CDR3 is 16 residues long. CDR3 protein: CASSQSRDRGFYEQYF. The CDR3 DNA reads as TGTGCCAGCTCCCAGAGTCGGGACAGGGGCTTCTACGAGCAGTACTTC.

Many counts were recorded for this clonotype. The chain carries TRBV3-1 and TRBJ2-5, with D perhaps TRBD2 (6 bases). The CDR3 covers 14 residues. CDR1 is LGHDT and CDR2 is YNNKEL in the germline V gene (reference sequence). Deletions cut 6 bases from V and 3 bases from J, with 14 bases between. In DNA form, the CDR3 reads TGTGCCAGCAGTAAAGGACTACCCAAAGAGACCCAGTACTTC. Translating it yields CASSKGLPKETQYF.

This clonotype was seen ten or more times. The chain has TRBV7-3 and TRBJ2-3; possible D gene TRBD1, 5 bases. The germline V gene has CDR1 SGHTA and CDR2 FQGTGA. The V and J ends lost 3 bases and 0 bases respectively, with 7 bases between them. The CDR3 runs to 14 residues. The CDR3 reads CASSFQGSTDTQYF. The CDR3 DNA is TGTGCCAGCAGCTTCCAGGGTAGCACAGATACGCAGTATTTT.

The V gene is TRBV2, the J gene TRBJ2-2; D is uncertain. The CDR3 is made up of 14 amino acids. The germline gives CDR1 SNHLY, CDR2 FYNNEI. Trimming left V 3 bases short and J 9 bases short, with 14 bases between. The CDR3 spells CASSDRQVPRELFF. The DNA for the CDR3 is TGTGCCAGCAGTGACCGTCAGGTACCACGGGAGCTGTTTTTT.

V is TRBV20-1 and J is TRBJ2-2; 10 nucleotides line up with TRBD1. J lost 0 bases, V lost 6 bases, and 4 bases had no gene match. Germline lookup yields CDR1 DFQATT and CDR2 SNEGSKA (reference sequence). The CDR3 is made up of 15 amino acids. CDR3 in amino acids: CSAAGQGANTGELFF. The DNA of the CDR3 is TGCAGTGCAGCTGGACAGGGGGCGAACACCGGGGAGCTGTTTTTT.

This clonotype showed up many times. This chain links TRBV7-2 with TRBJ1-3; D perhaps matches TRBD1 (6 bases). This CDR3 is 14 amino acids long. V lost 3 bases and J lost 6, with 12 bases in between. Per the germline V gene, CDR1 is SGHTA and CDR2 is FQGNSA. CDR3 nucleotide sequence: TGTGCCAGCAGCTTCGGGGGGCTCGCAAACACCATATATTTT. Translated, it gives CASSFGGLANTIYF.

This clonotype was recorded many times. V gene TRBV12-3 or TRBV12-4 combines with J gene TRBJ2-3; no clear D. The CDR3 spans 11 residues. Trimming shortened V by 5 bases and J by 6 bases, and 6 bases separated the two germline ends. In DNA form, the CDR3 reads TGTGCCAGCAGTGTCGTGGATACGCAGTATTTT. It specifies CASSVVDTQYF.

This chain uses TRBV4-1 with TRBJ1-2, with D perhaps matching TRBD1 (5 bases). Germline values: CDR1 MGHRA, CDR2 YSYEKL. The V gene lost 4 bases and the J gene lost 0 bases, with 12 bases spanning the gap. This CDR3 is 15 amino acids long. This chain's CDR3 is CASSPGDYSNYGYTF. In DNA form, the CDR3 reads TGCGCCAGCAGCCCGGGGGACTATTCTAACTATGGCTACACCTTC.